This T cell receptor (beta chain) is from a study of shared clonotypes between healthy human individuals. Germline CDR1 and CDR2: WNHNN and SYGVQD (reference sequence). This CDR3 region has 17 residues. Trimming took 3 bases from V and 1 from J, leaving 18 bases between them. The split of CD4+ cells yielded CD45RA+ naive and CD45RA-negative memory subsets. Here immunoSEQ multiplex PCR was the method, and the copy in TCRdb shows in-frame clones only, minus some. The data hold about 2.3 million clones, with over 90% observed a single time. Details on this clone: Its antigen is unidentified.

Study-wide points: Estimated richness values were generally larger in naive subsets than in memory subsets.

This sequence was found in a man aged 18 to 29 in good health. Some clones in this sample may be carry-over from other donors' samples. The specimen sequenced was naive CD4+ T cells from PBMCs. Stated subset: CD45RA+ positively selected. This chain uses TRBV10-1 with TRBJ1-1, with D tentatively TRBD1 (5 bases). CDR3 DNA sequence: TGCGCCAGCAGTGATTCGATCACAGGCACTAAGAACACTGAAGCTTTCTTT. Translated: CASSDSITGTKNTEAFF.